Listed below are T cell receptor beta chains from one sample, sequenced in a study of CD8 T cells in ankylosing spondylitis. TCRdb reprocessed the 5' RACE reads via MiXCR and lists one record per CDR3 protein. The table records some 120,000 distinct CDR3 sequences, about 7% of them present only once. Specimen: blood, either unsorted or a sorted T cell fraction (not recorded which). These receptor sequences come from a male donor with ankylosing spondylitis or in good health (not recorded which). CDR3s include the opening cysteine and the closing phenylalanine or tryptophan. Fields, in order: V gene, clone size, J gene, D gene, CDR3 length, CDR3 DNA, CDR3 protein. A D gene is named only where the DNA matches it firmly. Clone size appears in some rows only: once, few, many, or a class for an expanded clone.

TRBV5-1,many,TRBJ2-5,-,15,TGCGCCAGCAGCTTGCAGGAGCGTAGGGGCGAGACCCAGTACTTC,CASSLQERRGETQYF
TRBV7-2,-,TRBJ1-4,-,15,TGTGCCAGCAGCTCCGACCGGGACAACTATGAAAAACTGTTTTTT,CASSSDRDNYEKLFF
TRBV15,many,TRBJ2-1,TRBD1,14,TGTGCCACGGTACAGGGGGGAACGAACAATGAGCAGTTCTTC,CATVQGGTNNEQFF
TRBV20-1,few,TRBJ2-1,-,14,TGCAGTGCTGGTAAACGGGACGGTGGGTATGAGCAGTTCTTC,CSAGKRDGGYEQFF
TRBV20-1,-,TRBJ1-2,-,15,TGCAGTGCTAGCCCCCACAAAGGGTCCAACTATGGCTACACCTTC,CSASPHKGSNYGYTF
TRBV7-6,many,TRBJ1-4,-,14,TGTGCCAGCAGCTTCCCTCCAGCGGGTGAAAAACTGTTTTTT,CASSFPPAGEKLFF
TRBV28,many,TRBJ1-5,-,13,TGTGCCAGCAGCAGGGACGGCAATCAGCCCCAGCATTTT,CASSRDGNQPQHF
TRBV5-1,-,TRBJ1-4,-,15,TGCGCCAGCAGCTTGGTTGGGGAGAATGGTGAAAAACTGTTTTTT,CASSLVGENGEKLFF
TRBV28,many,TRBJ2-3,TRBD2,15,TGTGCCAGCAGTTTTTCCAGGACTAGCGGGAGTACGCAGTATTTT,CASSFSRTSGSTQYF
TRBV5-5,many,TRBJ2-2,-,15,TGTGCCAGCAGCCCCACTAGTAGCTTTACCGGGGAGCTGTTTTTT,CASSPTSSFTGELFF
TRBV5-1,many,TRBJ2-1,TRBD1,16,TGCGCCAGCAGCTTGGTTTCAGGGGGCGTCTACAATGAGCAGTTCTTC,CASSLVSGGVYNEQFF
TRBV20-1,many,TRBJ1-6,-,13,TGCAGTGCTCCTACAGAGGAAAATTCACCCCTCCACTTT,CSAPTEENSPLHF
TRBV27,many,TRBJ1-2,-,14,TGTGCCAGCCGGGCCGGGACGCCAATGTATGGCTACACCTTC,CASRAGTPMYGYTF
TRBV20-1,many,TRBJ2-1,-,15,TGCAGTGCTAGACTCGGGCTAGCCCCGGGGGATGAGCAGTTCTTC,CSARLGLAPGDEQFF
TRBV11-2,many,TRBJ2-7,-,11,TGTGCCAGCAGCCCTTACTACGAGCAGTACTTC,CASSPYYEQYF
TRBV20-1,many,TRBJ2-1,TRBD2,15,TGCAGTGCTAGAGATTCAGCTAGCGGATACAATGAGCAGTTCTTC,CSARDSASGYNEQFF
TRBV2,many,TRBJ2-7,-,13,TGTGCCAGCACAGGGGCTAGCTCCTACGAGCAGTACTTC,CASTGASSYEQYF
TRBV29-1,many,TRBJ2-2,-,13,TGCAGCGTTGGAACAGGAAACACCGGGGAGCTGTTTTTT,CSVGTGNTGELFF
TRBV7-2,many,TRBJ2-2,-,15,TGTGCCAGCAGCTTAGGTCGCACTCACACCGGGGAGCTGTTTTTT,CASSLGRTHTGELFF
TRBV18,many,TRBJ1-1,-,15,TGTGCCAGCTCACCGGGATACCTAATGAACACTGAAGCTTTCTTT,CASSPGYLMNTEAFF
TRBV29-1,many,TRBJ2-7,TRBD2,12,TGCAGCGTTCGGACTAGCAACTACAAGCAGTACTTC,CSVRTSNYKQYF
TRBV6-1,many,TRBJ2-2,-,17,TGTGCCAGCAGTGAAGACAGGCCGACGTCGGGTACCGGGGAGCTGTTTTTT,CASSEDRPTSGTGELFF
TRBV5-8,-,TRBJ2-2,-,14,TGTGCCAGCAGCTTGAAACAGGGTCCCGGGGAGCTGTTTTTT,CASSLKQGPGELFF
TRBV27,once,TRBJ2-7,TRBD1,15,TGTGCCAGCAGTCCCCTGGGACAGGGAAGATACGAGCAGTACTTC,CASSPLGQGRYEQYF
TRBV20-1,many,TRBJ2-7,-,15,TGCAGTGCTAGACTTACAGGGACATTAACCTACGAGCAGTACTTC,CSARLTGTLTYEQYF
TRBV12-3/TRBV12-4,many,TRBJ2-7,-,13,TGTGCCAGCAGTTTAGATCTGCCGGGTGAGCAGTACTTC,CASSLDLPGEQYF
TRBV4-2,many,TRBJ1-1,TRBD1,14,TGTGCCAGCAGCCAAGCCAACAGGGGCACTGAAGCTTTCTTT,CASSQANRGTEAFF
TRBV7-6,many,TRBJ2-7,-,15,TGTGCCAGCAGCTCACAGTCCGGGGCCTCCTACGAGCAGTACTTC,CASSSQSGASYEQYF
TRBV20-1,many,TRBJ2-1,-,11,TGCAGTGCAGTCAGGGACCATGAGCAGTTCTTC,CSAVRDHEQFF
TRBV5-1,many,TRBJ2-7,TRBD2,17,TGCGCCAGCAGCCCTGGGACTAGCGACGTTGTCTCCTACGAGCAGTACTTC,CASSPGTSDVVSYEQYF
TRBV20-1,many,TRBJ1-5,-,13,TGCAGTGCCGGGGGTATTAGCAATCAGCCCCAGCATTTT,CSAGGISNQPQHF
TRBV25-1,many,TRBJ1-2,-,16,TGTGCCAGCAGTGAGACCTACAGCGGGGCTAACTATGGCTACACCTTC,CASSETYSGANYGYTF
TRBV5-1,many,TRBJ2-2,-,14,TGCGCCAGCAGCTTGGTCTCCGAGGCCGGGGAGCTGTTTTTT,CASSLVSEAGELFF
TRBV3-1,many,TRBJ2-5,TRBD1,14,TGTGCCAGCAGCCTCGACAGGGTCCAAGAGACCCAGTACTTC,CASSLDRVQETQYF
TRBV9,many,TRBJ2-1,TRBD2,15,TGTGCCAGCAGCGTGTCAGGGACTAGCCCCAATGAGCAGTTCTTC,CASSVSGTSPNEQFF
TRBV5-1,few,TRBJ2-3,TRBD1,16,TGCGCCAGCAGCTTGGACGGACAGGGGGCGGGAGATACGCAGTATTTT,CASSLDGQGAGDTQYF
TRBV5-1,many,TRBJ1-1,TRBD1,16,TGCGCCAGCAGCTTGGGAATCAGGGGGGAGAACACTGAAGCTTTCTTT,CASSLGIRGENTEAFF
TRBV7-2,-,TRBJ2-3,-,17,TGTGCCAGCAGCTTAGGGGCCCAGCGGTCTAGCACAGATACGCAGTATTTT,CASSLGAQRSSTDTQYF